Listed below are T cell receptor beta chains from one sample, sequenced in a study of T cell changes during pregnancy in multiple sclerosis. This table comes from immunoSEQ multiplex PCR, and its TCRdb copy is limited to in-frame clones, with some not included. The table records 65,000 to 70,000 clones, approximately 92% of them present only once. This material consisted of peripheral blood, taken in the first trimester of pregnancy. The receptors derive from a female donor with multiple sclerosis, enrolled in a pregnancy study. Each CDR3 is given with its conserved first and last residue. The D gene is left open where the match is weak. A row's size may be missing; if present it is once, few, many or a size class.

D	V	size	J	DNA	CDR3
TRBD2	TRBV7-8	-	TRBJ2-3	TGTGCCAGCACCCCGACTAGCGGGGGTACAGATACGCAGTATTTT	CASTPTSGGTDTQYF
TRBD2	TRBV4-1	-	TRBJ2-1	TGCGCCAGCAGCCAAGGGGCGGGAGGGGTCAATGAGCAGTTCTTC	CASSQGAGGVNEQFF
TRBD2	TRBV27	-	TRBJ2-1	TGTGCCAGCAGTTTGAGACTAGCTTCTTACAATGAGCAGTTCTTC	CASSLRLASYNEQFF
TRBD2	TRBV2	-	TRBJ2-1	TGTGCCAGCACAGCGGGAGGCAATGAGCAGTTCTTC	CASTAGGNEQFF
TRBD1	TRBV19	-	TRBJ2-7	TGTGCCAGTAGTATATCTGGGACAGGGTCTTACGAGCAGTACTTC	CASSISGTGSYEQYF
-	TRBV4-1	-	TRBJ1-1	TGCGCCAGCAGCCAATCGGGGGTGAACACTGAAGCTTTCTTT	CASSQSGVNTEAFF
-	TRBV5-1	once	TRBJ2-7	TGCGCCAGCAGCGACAGCAAGAACTACGAGCAGTACTTC	CASSDSKNYEQYF
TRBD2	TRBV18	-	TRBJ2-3	TGTGCCAGCTCACCACCGTCGCGGGGAGGGCCAGATACGCAGTATTTT	CASSPPSRGGPDTQYF
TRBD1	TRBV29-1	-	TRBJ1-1	TGCAGCGTCGGCGACAGGGGGACTGAAGCTTTCTTT	CSVGDRGTEAFF
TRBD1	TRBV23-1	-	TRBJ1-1	TGCGCCAGCAGTCACGCCGGACAGGGGCCCACTGAAGCTTTCTTT	CASSHAGQGPTEAFF
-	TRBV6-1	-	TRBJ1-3	TGTGCCAGCAGGCCCCCAGGGATCTCTGGAAACACCATATATTTT	CASRPPGISGNTIYF
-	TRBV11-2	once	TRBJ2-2	TGTGCCAGCAGCATGAAACTTAGCACCGGGGAGCTGTTTTTT	CASSMKLSTGELFF
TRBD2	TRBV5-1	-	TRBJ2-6	TGCGCCAGCAGACCCGGCGGGGGGCCGAGCTCTGGGGCCAACGTCCTGACTTTC	CASRPGGGPSSGANVLTF
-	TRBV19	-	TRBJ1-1	TGTGCCAGTAGTATATATCGGGACACTGAAGCTTTCTTT	CASSIYRDTEAFF
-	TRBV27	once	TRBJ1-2	TGTGCCAGCAGTTTATCGTCACAGGGTGTCTATGGCTACACCTTC	CASSLSSQGVYGYTF
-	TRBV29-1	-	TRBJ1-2	TGCAGCGTTGATAACATTCCGGGGGACTATGGCTACACCTTC	CSVDNIPGDYGYTF
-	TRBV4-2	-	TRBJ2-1	TGTGCCAGCAGCCCCACGAGCGGCTCCTACAATGAGCAGTTCTTC	CASSPTSGSYNEQFF